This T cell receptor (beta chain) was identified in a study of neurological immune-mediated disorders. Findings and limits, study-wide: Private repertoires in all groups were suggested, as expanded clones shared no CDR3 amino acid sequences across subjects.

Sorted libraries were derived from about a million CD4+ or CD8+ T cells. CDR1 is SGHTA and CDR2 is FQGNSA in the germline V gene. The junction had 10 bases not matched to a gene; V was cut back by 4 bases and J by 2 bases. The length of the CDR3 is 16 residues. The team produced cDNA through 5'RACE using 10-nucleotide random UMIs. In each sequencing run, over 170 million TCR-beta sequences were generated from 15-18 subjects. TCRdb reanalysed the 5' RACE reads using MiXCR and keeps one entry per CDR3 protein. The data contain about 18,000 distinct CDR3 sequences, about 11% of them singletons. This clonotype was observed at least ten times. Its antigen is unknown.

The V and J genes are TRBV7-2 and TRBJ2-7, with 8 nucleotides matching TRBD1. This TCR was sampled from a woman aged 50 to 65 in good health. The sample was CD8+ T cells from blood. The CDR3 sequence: CASSSPDRGPTYEQYF. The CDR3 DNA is TGTGCCAGCAGCTCCCCCGACAGGGGCCCTACCTACGAGCAGTACTTC.